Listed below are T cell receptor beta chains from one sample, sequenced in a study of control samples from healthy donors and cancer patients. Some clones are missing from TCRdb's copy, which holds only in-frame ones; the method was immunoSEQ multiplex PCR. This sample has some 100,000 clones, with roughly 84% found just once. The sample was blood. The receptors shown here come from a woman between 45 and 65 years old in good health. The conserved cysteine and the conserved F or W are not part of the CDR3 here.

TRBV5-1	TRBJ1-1	ASSLGPNMNTEAF
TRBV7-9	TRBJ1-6	ASSRDGPVYNSPLH
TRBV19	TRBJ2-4	ASSIDVTGLIQY
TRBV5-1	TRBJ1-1	ASSPEPKPANTEAF
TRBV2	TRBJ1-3	ARRGSSGNTIY
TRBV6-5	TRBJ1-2	ASSSNRVGGYT
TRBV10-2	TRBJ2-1	ASSEHLSSYNEQF
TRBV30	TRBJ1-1	AWSYNRAGRAEAF
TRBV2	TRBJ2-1	ASKINVRLARSEQF
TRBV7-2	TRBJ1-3	ASSFHGSGNTIY
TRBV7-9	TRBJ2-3	ASSYRDTQY
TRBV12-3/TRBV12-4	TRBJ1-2	ASSFAGAGYT
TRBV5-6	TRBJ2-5	ASSLTSYLGETQY
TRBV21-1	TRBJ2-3	ASSHPPPDTQY
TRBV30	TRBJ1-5	AWSRGQLAGQPQH
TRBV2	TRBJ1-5	ASSSDSHSNQPQH
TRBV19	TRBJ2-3	ASRKGGSGADTQY
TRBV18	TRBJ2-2	ASSPRGQANTGELF
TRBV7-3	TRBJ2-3	ASSFSTDTQY
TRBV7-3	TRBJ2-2	ASSLLGGELF
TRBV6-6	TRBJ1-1	ASIRNTEAF
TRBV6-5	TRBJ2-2	ASSYWDKGGNGELF
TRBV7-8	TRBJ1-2	ASSLGNRDRGLYGYT
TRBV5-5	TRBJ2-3	ASSLGDTQY
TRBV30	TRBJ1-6	AWSVGQPRAPLH